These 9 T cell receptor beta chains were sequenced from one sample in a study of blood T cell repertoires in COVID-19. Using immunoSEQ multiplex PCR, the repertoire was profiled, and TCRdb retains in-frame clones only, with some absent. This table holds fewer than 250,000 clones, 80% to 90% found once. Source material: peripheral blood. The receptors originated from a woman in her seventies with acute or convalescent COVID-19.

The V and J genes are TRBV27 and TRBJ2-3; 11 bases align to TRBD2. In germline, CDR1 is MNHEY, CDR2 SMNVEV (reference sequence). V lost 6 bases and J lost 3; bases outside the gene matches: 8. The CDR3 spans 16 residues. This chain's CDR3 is CASRRGPSGGTDTQYF. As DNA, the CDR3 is TGTGCCAGCAGGAGAGGGCCTAGCGGGGGGACAGATACGCAGTATTTT.

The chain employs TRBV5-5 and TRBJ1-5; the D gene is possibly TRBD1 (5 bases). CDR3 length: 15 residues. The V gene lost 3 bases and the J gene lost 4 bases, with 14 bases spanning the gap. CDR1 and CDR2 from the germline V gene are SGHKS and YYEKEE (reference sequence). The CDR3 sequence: CASSWGDGGNQPQHF. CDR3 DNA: TGTGCCAGCAGCTGGGGGGACGGTGGGAATCAGCCCCAGCATTTT.

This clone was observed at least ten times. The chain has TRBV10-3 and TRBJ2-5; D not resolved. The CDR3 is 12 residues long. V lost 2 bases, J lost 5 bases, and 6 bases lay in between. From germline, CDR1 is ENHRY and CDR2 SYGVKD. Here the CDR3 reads CAISEGQETQYF. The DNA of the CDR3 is TGTGCCATCAGTGAGGGGCAGGAGACCCAGTACTTC.

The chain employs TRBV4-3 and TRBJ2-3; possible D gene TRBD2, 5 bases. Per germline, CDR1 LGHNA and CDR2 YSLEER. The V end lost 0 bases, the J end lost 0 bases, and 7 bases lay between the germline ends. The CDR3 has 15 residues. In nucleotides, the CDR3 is TGCGCCAGCAGCCAAGATCTAGCTAGCACAGATACGCAGTATTTT. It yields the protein CASSQDLASTDTQYF.

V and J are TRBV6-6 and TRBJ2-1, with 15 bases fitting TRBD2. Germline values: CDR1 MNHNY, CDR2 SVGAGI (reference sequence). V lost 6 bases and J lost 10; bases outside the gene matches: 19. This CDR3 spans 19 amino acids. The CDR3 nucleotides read TGTGCCAGCAGCTCTGGACTAGCGGGGGGGCCATTCCCTACACGGGAGCAGTTCTTC. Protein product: CASSSGLAGGPFPTREQFF.

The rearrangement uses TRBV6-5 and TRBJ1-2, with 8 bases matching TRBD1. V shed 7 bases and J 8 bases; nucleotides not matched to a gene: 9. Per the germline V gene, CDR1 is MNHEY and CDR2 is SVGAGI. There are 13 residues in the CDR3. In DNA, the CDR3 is TGTGCCAGCAATCCCGGGGACAGGCGAGGCTACACCTTC. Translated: CASNPGDRRGYTF.

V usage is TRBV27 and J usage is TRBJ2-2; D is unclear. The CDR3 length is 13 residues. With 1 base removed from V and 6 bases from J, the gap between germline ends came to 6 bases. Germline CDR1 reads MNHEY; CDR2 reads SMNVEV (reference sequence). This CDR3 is CASSLYIAGELFF. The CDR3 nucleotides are TGTGCCAGCAGTTTATACATTGCCGGGGAGCTGTTTTTT.

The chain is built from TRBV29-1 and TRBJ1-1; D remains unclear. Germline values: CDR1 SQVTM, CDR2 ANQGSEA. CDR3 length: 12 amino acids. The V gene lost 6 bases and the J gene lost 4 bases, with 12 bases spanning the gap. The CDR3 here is CSVPNLSTEAFF. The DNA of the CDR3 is TGCAGCGTCCCTAATCTAAGCACTGAAGCTTTCTTT.

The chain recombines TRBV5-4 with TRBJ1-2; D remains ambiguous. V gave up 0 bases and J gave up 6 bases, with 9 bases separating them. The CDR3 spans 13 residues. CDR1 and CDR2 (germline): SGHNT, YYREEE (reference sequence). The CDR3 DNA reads TGTGCCAGCAGCTTGGTTTCTGAGAATGGCTACACCTTC. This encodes CASSLVSENGYTF.